The entry below gives a single T cell receptor (beta chain) sequence along with its context. The CDR3 is 14 residues long. Germline V gene data show CDR1 as SGHAT and CDR2 as FQDESV (reference sequence). The V gene lost 3 bases and the J gene lost 3 bases, with 9 bases spanning the gap. These data belong to a study of T cell changes during pregnancy in multiple sclerosis. Profiling relied on immunoSEQ multiplex PCR, and the TCRdb table lists in-frame clones only, not all of them. This table has over 30,000 clones, 85% to 95% appearing once. The TCR comes from a female donor with multiple sclerosis, enrolled in a pregnancy study. Sequenced material: PBMCs (not recorded whether the cells were cultured). The chain couples TRBV11-1 to TRBJ2-4, with D perhaps matching TRBD2 (6 bases). The CDR3 loop reads CASSLSGHKNIQYF. The CDR3 bases are TGTGCCAGCAGCTTGAGCGGGCACAAAAACATTCAGTACTTC.